The T cell receptor (beta chain) under discussion was sequenced for a study of blood T cell repertoires in COVID-19. Study-level background: In each case, the material was cDNA or gDNA derived from T cells, B-cell-depleted T cells, or PBMCs.

This table comes from immunoSEQ multiplex PCR, and its TCRdb copy is limited to in-frame clones, with some not included. Of 60,000 to 65,000 clones listed, about three quarters are singletons. Trimming took off 4 bases at V and 7 bases at J, with 11 bases between the two ends. This CDR3 is built from 13 residues. Germline V CDR1 and CDR2: LNHDA, SQIVND (reference sequence). The TCR sequence derives from a human donor in a cohort sampled during active COVID-19. The rearrangement joins TRBV19 to TRBJ2-1; weak D call: TRBD1 (6 bases). Sequenced sample: peripheral blood. CDR3 coding DNA: TGTGCCAGTAGTACAACAGGGTCGAATGAGCAGTTCTTC. The encoded protein is CASSTTGSNEQFF.